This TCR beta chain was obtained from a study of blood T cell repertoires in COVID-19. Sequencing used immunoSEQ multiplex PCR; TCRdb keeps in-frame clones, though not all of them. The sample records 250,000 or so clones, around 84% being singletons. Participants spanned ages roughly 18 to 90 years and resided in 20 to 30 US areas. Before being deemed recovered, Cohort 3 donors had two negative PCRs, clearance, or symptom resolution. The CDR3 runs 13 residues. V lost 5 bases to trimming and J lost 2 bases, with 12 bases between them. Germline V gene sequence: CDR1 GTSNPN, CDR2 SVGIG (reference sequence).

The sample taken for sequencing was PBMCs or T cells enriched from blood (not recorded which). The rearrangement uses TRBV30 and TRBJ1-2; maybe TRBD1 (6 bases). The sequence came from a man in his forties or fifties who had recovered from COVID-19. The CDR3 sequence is CAWAQQGNYGYTF. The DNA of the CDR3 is TGTGCCTGGGCTCAACAGGGAAACTATGGCTACACCTTC.